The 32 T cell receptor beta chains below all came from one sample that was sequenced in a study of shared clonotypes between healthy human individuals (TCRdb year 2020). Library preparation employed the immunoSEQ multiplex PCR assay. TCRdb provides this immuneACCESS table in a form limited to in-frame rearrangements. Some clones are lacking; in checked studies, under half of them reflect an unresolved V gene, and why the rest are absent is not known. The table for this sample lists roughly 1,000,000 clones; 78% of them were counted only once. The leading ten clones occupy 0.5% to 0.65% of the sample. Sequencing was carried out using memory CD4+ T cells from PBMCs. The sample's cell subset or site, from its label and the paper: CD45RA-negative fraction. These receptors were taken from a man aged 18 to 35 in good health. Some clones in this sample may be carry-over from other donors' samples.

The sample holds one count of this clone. CDR3 sequence reads: CASSPRARHTGELFF. CDR3 DNA: TGTGCCAGCAGCCCCCGAGCACGGCACACCGGGGAGCTGTTTTTT. The chain joins TRBV7-2 to TRBJ2-2; no firm D call. The germline CDR1 and CDR2 sequences are SGHTA and FQGNSA. CDR3 length: 15 residues. The V gene lost 5 bases and the J gene lost 3 bases, with 13 bases spanning the gap.

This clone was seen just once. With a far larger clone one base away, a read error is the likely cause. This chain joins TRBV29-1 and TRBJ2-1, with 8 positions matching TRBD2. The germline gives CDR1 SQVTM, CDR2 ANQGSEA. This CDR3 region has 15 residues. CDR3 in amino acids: CSIWTSSGSCNEQFF. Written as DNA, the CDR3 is TGCAGCATATGGACTAGCTCAGGCTCCTGCAATGAGCAGTTCTTC.

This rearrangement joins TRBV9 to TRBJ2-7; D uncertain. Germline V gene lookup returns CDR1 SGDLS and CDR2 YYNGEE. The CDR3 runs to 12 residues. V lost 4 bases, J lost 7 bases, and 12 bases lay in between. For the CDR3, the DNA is TGTGCCAGCAGCCCAACCTCCGGGGAGCAGTACTTC. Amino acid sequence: CASSPTSGEQYF.

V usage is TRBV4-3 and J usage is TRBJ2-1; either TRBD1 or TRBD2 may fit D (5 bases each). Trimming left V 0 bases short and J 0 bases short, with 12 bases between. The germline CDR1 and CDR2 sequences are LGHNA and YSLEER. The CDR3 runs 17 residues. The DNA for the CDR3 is TGCGCCAGCAGCCAAGATTGGGGGACGGGCTCCTACAATGAGCAGTTCTTC. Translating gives CASSQDWGTGSYNEQFF.

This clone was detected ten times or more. The CDR3 DNA sequence: TGTGCCAGTACCTCGGGCAGATTCTCTGGAAACACCATATATTTT. Translation: CASTSGRFSGNTIYF. The chain carries TRBV19 and TRBJ1-3; D uncertain. CDR1 LNHDA and CDR2 SQIVND come from the germline V gene (reference sequence). The CDR3 is 15 residues long. Trimming took off 7 bases at V and 0 bases at J, with 13 bases between the two ends.

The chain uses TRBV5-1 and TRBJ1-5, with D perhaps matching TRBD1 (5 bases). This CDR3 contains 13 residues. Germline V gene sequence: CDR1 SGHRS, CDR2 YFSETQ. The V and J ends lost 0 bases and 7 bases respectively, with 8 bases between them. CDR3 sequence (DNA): TGCGCCAGCAGCTTGGAATGGGGGCAGCCCCAGCATTTT. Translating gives CASSLEWGQPQHF.

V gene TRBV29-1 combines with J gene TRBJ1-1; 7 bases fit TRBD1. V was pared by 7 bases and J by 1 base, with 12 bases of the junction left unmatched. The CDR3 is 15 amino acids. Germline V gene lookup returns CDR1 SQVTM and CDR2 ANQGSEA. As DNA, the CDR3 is TGCAGCGCCCGAAGGGGTGAGGGGGCGAACACTGAAGCTTTCTTT. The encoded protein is CSARRGEGANTEAFF.

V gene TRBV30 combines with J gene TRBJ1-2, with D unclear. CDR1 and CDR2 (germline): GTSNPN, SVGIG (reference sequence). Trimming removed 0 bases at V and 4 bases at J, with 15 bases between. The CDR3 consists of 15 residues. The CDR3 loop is CAWSVQGYLAYGYTF. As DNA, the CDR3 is TGTGCCTGGAGTGTACAAGGGTACCTCGCCTATGGCTACACCTTC. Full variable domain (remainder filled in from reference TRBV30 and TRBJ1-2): SQTIHQWPATLVQPVGSPLSLECTVEGTSNPNLYWYRQAAGRGLQLLFYSVGIGQISSEVPQNLSASRPQDRQFILSSKKLLLSDSGFYLCAWSVQGYLAYGYTFGSGTRLTVV.

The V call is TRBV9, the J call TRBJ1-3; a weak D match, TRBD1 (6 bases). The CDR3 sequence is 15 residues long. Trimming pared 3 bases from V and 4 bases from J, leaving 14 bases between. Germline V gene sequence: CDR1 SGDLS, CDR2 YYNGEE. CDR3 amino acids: CASSAPGGLGNTIYF. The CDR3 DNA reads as TGTGCCAGCAGCGCCCCTGGGGGCCTCGGAAACACCATATATTTT.

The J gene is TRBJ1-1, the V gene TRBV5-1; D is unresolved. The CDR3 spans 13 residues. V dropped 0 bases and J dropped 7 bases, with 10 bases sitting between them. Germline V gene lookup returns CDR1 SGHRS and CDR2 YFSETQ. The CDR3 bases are TGCGCCAGCAGCTTGGGCCCAGAGAATGAAGCTTTCTTT. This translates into CASSLGPENEAFF.

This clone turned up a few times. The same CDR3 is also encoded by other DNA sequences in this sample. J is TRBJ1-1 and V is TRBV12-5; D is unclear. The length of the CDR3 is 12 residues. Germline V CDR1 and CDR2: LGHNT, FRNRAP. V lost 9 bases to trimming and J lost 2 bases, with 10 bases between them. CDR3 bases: TGTGCTAGCGGTCGGGGTAACACTGAAGCTTTCTTT. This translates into CASGRGNTEAFF.

The CDR3 spells CASSPALAGSYNEQFF. The DNA of the CDR3 is TGTGCCAGCAGCCCAGCACTAGCGGGTAGCTACAATGAGCAGTTCTTC. The rearrangement joins TRBV11-1 to TRBJ2-1; 9 positions agree with TRBD2. Losses at the gene ends were 5 bases for V and 3 bases for J; bases not matched to a gene: 8. Looked up from germline, CDR1 is SGHAT and CDR2 is FQDESV (reference sequence). There are 16 residues in the CDR3.

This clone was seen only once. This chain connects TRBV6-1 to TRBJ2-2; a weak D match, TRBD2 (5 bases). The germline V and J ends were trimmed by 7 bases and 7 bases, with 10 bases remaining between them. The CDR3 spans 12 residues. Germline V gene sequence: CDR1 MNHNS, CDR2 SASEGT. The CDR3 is CASKVAGGELFF. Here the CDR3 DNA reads TGTGCCAGCAAAGTGGCGGGCGGGGAGCTGTTTTTT.

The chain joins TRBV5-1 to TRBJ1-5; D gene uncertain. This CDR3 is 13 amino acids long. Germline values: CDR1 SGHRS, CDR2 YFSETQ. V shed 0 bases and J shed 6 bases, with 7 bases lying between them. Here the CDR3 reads CASSLEVGQPQHF. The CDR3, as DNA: TGCGCCAGCAGCTTGGAGGTAGGTCAGCCCCAGCATTTT.

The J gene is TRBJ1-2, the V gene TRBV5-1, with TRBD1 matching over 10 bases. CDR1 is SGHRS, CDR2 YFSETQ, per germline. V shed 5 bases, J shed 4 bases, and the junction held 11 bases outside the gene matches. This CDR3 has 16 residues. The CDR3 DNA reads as TGCGCCAGCAGGCGGACCGACAGGGGGCTCGTCTATGGCTACACCTTC. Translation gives CASRRTDRGLVYGYTF.

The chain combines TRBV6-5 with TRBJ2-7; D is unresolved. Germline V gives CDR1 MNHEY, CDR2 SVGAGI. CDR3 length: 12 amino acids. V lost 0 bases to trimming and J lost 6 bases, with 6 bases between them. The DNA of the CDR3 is TGTGCCAGCAGTTACTCCGGGCGCGAGCAGTACTTC. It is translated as CASSYSGREQYF.

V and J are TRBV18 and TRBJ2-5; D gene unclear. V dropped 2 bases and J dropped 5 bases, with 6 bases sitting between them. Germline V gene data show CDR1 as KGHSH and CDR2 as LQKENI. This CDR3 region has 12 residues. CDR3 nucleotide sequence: TGTGCCAGCTCACCAAATTGGGAGACCCAGTACTTC. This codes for CASSPNWETQYF.

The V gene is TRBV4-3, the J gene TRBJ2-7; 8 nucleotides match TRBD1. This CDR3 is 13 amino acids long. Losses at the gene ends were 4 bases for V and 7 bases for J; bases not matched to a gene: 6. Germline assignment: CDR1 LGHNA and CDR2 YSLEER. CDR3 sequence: CASSRDRGVEQYF. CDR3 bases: TGCGCCAGCAGCCGAGACAGGGGAGTGGAGCAGTACTTC.

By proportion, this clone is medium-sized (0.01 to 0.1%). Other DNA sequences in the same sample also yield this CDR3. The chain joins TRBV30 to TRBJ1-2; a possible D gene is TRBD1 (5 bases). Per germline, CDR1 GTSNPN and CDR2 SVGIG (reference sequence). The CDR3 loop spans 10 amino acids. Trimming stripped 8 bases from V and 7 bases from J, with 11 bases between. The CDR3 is CAEGLRGYTF. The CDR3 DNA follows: TGTGCCGAGGGGCTACGTGGCTACACCTTC.

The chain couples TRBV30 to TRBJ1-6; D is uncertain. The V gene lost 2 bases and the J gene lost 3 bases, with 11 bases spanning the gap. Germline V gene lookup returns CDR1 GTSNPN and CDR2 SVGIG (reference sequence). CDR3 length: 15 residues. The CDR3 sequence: CAWSREAHYNSPLHF. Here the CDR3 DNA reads TGTGCCTGGAGTCGGGAGGCCCACTATAATTCACCCCTCCACTTT. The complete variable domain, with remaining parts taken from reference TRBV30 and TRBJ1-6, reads SQTIHQWPATLVQPVGSPLSLECTVEGTSNPNLYWYRQAAGRGLQLLFYSVGIGQISSEVPQNLSASRPQDRQFILSSKKLLLSDSGFYLCAWSREAHYNSPLHFGNGTRLTVT.

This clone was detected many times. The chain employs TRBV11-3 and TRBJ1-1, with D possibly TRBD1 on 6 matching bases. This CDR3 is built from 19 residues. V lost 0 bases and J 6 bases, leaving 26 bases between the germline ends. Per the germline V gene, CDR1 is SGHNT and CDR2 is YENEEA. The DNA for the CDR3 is TGTGCCAGCAGCTTAGATCTACGTCTGTGGGGTAAGGGGGACGCTGAAGCTTTCTTT. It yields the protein CASSLDLRLWGKGDAEAFF.

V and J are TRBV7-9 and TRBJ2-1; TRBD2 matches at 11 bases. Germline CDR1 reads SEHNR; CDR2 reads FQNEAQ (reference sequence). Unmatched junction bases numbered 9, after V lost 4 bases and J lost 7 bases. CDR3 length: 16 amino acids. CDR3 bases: TGTGCCAGCAGCTCCTATACTAGCGGGAGTTTAAATGAGCAGTTCTTC. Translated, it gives CASSSYTSGSLNEQFF.

The CDR3 is CASRRQIGGTDTQYF. CDR3 nucleotide sequence: TGTGCCAGCAGACGACAGATAGGAGGCACAGATACGCAGTATTTT. The chain combines TRBV28 with TRBJ2-3, with a weak D call TRBD1 (5 bases). This CDR3 spans 15 amino acids. Germline V gives CDR1 MDHEN, CDR2 SYDVKM. Between the trimmed V and J ends, which lost 6 bases and 1 base, there was a span of 14 bases.

This CDR3 reads CASSSWTGQAGGYTF. In nucleotides, the CDR3 is TGTGCCAGCAGCTCCTGGACTGGACAGGCTGGGGGCTACACCTTC. The gene calls are TRBV5-8 and TRBJ1-2; 7 positions agree with TRBD1. Germline values: CDR1 SGHTS, CDR2 YDEGEE. This CDR3 comprises 15 residues. Unmatched junction bases numbered 13, after V lost 3 bases and J lost 8 bases.

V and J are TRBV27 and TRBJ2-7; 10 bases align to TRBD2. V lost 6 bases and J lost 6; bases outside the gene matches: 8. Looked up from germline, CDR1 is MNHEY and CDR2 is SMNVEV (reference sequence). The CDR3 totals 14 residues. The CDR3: CASSPGTSVFEQYF. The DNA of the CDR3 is TGTGCCAGCAGCCCCGGGACTAGCGTGTTCGAGCAGTACTTC.

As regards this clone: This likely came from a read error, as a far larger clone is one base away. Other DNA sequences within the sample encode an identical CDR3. CDR3 sequence reads: CAWTVGETQYF. The CDR3, as DNA: TGTGCCTGGACCGTAGGGGAGACCCAGTACTTC. The chain carries TRBV30 and TRBJ2-5; D is unresolved. This CDR3 comprises 11 residues. The germline gives CDR1 GTSNPN, CDR2 SVGIG (reference sequence). V was shortened by 4 bases and J by 5 bases, with 8 bases between the two germline ends.

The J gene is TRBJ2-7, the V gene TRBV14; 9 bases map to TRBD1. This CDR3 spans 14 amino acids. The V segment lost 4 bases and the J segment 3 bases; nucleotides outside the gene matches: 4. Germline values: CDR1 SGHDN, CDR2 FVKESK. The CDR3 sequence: CASSRPGQGYEQYF. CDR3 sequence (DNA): TGTGCCAGCAGCCGCCCGGGACAGGGCTACGAGCAGTACTTC.

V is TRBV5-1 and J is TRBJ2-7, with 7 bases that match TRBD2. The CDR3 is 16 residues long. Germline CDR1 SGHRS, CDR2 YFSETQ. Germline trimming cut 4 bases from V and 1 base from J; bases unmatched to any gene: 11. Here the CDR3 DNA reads TGCGCCAGCAGCCCTCTCCTAGCGGACTCGTCCTACGAGCAGTACTTC. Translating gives CASSPLLADSSYEQYF.

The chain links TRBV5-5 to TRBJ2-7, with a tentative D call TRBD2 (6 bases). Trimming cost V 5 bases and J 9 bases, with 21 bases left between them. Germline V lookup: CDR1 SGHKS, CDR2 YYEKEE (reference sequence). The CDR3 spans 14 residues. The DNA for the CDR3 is TGTGCCAGCAGGAGGGCGGACCTCCCCGGGAGGCAGTACTTC. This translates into CASRRADLPGRQYF.

CDR3 in amino acids: CASSFSVYEQYF. The CDR3 bases are TGTGCCAGCAGTTTTTCAGTCTACGAGCAGTACTTC. The chain carries TRBV28 and TRBJ2-7; no clear D gene. Germline-derived CDR1 and CDR2 are MDHEN and SYDVKM. The germline V and J ends were trimmed by 3 bases and 3 bases, with 6 bases remaining between them. The CDR3 has 12 residues.

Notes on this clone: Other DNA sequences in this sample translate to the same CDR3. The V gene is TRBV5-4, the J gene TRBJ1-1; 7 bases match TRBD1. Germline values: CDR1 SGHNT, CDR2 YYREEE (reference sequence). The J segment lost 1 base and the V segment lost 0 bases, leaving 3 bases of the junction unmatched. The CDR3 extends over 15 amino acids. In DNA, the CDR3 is TGTGCCAGCAGCTTGGCCGGGACAGCGAACACTGAAGCTTTCTTT. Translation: CASSLAGTANTEAFF.

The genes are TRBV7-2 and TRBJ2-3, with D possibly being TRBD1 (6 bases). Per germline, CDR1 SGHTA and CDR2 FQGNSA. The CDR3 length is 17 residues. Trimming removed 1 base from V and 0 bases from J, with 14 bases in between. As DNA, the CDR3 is TGTGCCAGCAGCTTAGGGCTCAGGGGATTCAGCACAGATACGCAGTATTTT. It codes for CASSLGLRGFSTDTQYF. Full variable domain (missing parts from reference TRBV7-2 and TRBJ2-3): GAGVSQSPSNKVTEKGKDVELRCDPISGHTALYWYRQSLGQGLEFLIYFQGNSAPDKSGLPSDRFSAERTGGSVSTLTIQRTQQEDSAVYLCASSLGLRGFSTDTQYFGPGTRLTVL.